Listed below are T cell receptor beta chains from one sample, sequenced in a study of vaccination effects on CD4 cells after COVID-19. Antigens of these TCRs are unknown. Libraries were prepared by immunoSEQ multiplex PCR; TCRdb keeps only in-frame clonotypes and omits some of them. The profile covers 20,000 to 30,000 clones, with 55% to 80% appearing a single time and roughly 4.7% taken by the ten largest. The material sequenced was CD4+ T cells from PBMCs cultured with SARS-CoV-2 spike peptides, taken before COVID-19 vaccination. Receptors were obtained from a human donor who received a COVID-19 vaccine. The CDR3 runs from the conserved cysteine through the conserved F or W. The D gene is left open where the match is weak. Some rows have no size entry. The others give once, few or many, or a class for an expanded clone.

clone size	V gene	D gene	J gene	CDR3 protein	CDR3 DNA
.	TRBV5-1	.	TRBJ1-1	CASSLSQSNTEAFF	TGCGCCAGCAGCTTGTCACAGTCGAACACTGAAGCTTTCTTT
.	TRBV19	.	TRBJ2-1	CASTAGVGEQFF	TGTGCCAGTACGGCTGGGGTGGGTGAGCAGTTCTTC
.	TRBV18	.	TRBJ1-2	CASSPRDGHYGYTF	TGTGCCAGCTCACCCAGGGACGGCCACTATGGCTACACCTTC
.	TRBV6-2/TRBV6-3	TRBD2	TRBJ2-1	CASSTGTSGAISYNEQFF	TGTGCCAGCAGCACCGGGACTAGCGGGGCCATTTCCTACAATGAGCAGTTCTTC
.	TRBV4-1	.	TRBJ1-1	CASSPDTKSGNTEAFF	TGCGCCAGCAGCCCGGATACGAAGTCGGGGAACACTGAAGCTTTCTTT
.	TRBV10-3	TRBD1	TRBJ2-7	CAINSGQGASYEQYF	TGTGCCATCAACTCCGGCCAGGGGGCCTCCTACGAGCAGTACTTC
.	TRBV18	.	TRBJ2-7	CASSSYTYEQYF	TGTGCCAGCTCATCGTACACCTACGAGCAGTACTTC
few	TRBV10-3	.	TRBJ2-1	CAIRDPGGEQFF	TGTGCCATCAGGGACCCCGGGGGTGAGCAGTTCTTC
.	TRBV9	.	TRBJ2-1	CASSHPRDRGMSNEQFF	TGTGCCAGCAGCCATCCGAGGGACCGGGGGATGAGTAATGAGCAGTTCTTC
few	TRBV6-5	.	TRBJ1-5	CASIPNFNQPQHF	TGTGCCAGCATTCCAAATTTCAATCAGCCCCAGCATTTT
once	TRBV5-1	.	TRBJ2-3	CASSSTDTQYF	TGCGCCAGCAGCTCCACAGATACGCAGTATTTT
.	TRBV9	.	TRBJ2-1	CASSVETGSYNEQFF	TGTGCCAGCAGCGTAGAAACAGGGTCCTACAATGAGCAGTTCTTC
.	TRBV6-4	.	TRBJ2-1	CASSRDTSYNEQFF	TGTGCCAGCAGTAGGGACACCTCCTACAATGAGCAGTTCTTC
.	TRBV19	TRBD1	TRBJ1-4	CASSPDRATNEKLFF	TGTGCCAGTAGTCCCGACAGGGCAACTAATGAAAAACTGTTTTTT